Listed below are T cell receptor beta chains from one sample, sequenced in a study of blood T cell repertoires in COVID-19. Sequenced by immunoSEQ multiplex PCR; TCRdb stores in-frame clones only, minus some. The table shows roughly 80,000 clones, with 85% to 90% occurring only once. The sample was peripheral blood. These receptor sequences come from an elderly man in a cohort sampled during active COVID-19. Both conserved end residues are part of each CDR3. The D gene is left open where the match is weak. A row's size may be missing; if present it is once, few, many or a size class.

length: 15; size: few; D: TRBD1; J: TRBJ1-1; V: TRBV9; CDR3: CASSTYKSGGTEAFF; DNA: TGTGCCAGCAGCACATACAAATCAGGGGGCACTGAAGCTTTCTTT
length: 15; size: .; D: TRBD1; J: TRBJ2-1; V: TRBV14; CDR3: CASSQVGQGYNEQFF; DNA: TGTGCCAGCAGCCAAGTGGGACAGGGGTACAATGAGCAGTTCTTC
length: 14; size: .; D: .; J: TRBJ2-7; V: TRBV20-1; CDR3: CSASVAGSSYEQYF; DNA: TGCAGTGCTAGTGTGGCGGGGAGTTCCTACGAGCAGTACTTC
length: 15; size: .; D: TRBD1; J: TRBJ1-2; V: TRBV28; CDR3: CASSLTPGQGYGYTF; DNA: TGTGCCAGCAGTTTAACTCCGGGACAGGGCTATGGCTACACCTTC
length: 15; size: once; D: .; J: TRBJ1-6; V: TRBV5-1; CDR3: CASSPRRQGGSPLHF; DNA: TGCGCCAGCAGCCCAAGGAGGCAGGGAGGCTCACCCCTCCACTTT
length: 13; size: .; D: TRBD1; J: TRBJ2-5; V: TRBV29-1; CDR3: CSVVRGFQETQYF; DNA: TGCAGCGTTGTCAGGGGGTTCCAAGAGACCCAGTACTTC
length: 14; size: .; D: .; J: TRBJ2-1; V: TRBV5-1; CDR3: CASSNLASENEQFF; DNA: TGCGCCAGCAGTAATCTAGCATCCGAGAATGAGCAGTTCTTC
length: 13; size: .; D: .; J: TRBJ2-7; V: TRBV5-1; CDR3: CASSLLGSHEQYF; DNA: TGCGCCAGCAGCTTGCTAGGGAGCCACGAGCAGTACTTC
length: 14; size: .; D: .; J: TRBJ2-5; V: TRBV7-3; CDR3: CASSLSGSGETQYF; DNA: TGTGCCAGCAGCTTGTCGGGGAGCGGGGAGACCCAGTACTTC
length: 15; size: .; D: TRBD1; J: TRBJ1-1; V: TRBV4-3; CDR3: CASSQDLEGAAEAFF; DNA: TGCGCCAGCAGCCAAGATCTGGAGGGGGCGGCTGAAGCTTTCTTT
length: 20; size: .; D: TRBD2; J: TRBJ2-3; V: TRBV4-1; CDR3: CASSQDRTSGGPPLTDTQYF; DNA: TGCGCCAGCAGCCAAGATCGAACATCGGGGGGGCCTCCCCTCACAGATACGCAGTATTTT
length: 15; size: .; D: .; J: TRBJ2-2; V: TRBV5-1; CDR3: CASSLRAGANGELFF; DNA: TGCGCCAGCAGCTTGCGTGCGGGGGCGAACGGGGAGCTGTTTTTT
length: 14; size: .; D: TRBD1; J: TRBJ1-2; V: TRBV28; CDR3: CASRTGTGGYGYTF; DNA: TGTGCCAGCAGAACCGGGACAGGGGGCTATGGCTACACCTTC
length: 11; size: .; D: .; J: TRBJ2-1; V: TRBV10-3; CDR3: CAIRQFNEQFF; DNA: TGTGCCATCAGACAGTTCAATGAGCAGTTCTTC
length: 13; size: .; D: .; J: TRBJ1-1; V: TRBV27; CDR3: CASSLRRDTEAFF; DNA: TGTGCCAGCAGTTTACGGCGGGACACTGAAGCTTTCTTT
length: 14; size: .; D: .; J: TRBJ1-2; V: TRBV6-5; CDR3: CASSYSGGWYGYTF; DNA: TGTGCCAGCAGTTACTCGGGAGGGTGGTATGGCTACACCTTC
length: 17; size: .; D: TRBD2; J: TRBJ2-5; V: TRBV9; CDR3: CASSVSGGALGSETQYF; DNA: TGTGCCAGCAGCGTTAGCGGGGGGGCCCTAGGGAGTGAGACCCAGTACTTC
length: 16; size: .; D: .; J: TRBJ2-1; V: TRBV5-4; CDR3: CASSLGYISSYNEQFF; DNA: TGTGCCAGCAGCTTGGGATACATAAGCTCCTACAATGAGCAGTTCTTC
length: 14; size: .; D: .; J: TRBJ2-2; V: TRBV27; CDR3: CASRTGIGTGELFF; DNA: TGTGCCAGCAGAACAGGGATAGGGACCGGGGAGCTGTTTTTT
length: 15; size: .; D: TRBD2; J: TRBJ2-3; V: TRBV28; CDR3: CASTPPAGGGDTQYF; DNA: TGTGCCAGCACTCCCCCAGCGGGGGGCGGGGATACGCAGTATTTT
length: 13; size: .; D: TRBD2; J: TRBJ2-5; V: TRBV2; CDR3: CASLSGGRETQYF; DNA: TGTGCCTCGCTAAGCGGGGGGAGGGAGACCCAGTACTTC